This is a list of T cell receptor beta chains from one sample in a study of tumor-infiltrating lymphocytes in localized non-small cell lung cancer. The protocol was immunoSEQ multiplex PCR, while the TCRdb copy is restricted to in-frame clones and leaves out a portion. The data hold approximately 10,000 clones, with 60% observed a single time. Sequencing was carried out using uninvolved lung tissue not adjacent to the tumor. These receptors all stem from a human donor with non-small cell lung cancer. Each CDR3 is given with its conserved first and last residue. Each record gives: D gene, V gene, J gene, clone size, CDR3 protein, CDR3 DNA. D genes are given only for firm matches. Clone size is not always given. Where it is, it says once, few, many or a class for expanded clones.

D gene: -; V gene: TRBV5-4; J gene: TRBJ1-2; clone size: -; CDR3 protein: CASSFVGPTRGRGYTF; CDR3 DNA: TGTGCCAGCAGCTTTGTGGGGCCGACGCGGGGGCGTGGCTACACCTTC
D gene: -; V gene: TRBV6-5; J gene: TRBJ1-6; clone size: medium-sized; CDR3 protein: CASSYGTKGNSPLHF; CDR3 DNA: TGTGCCAGCAGTTACGGGACAAAAGGGAACTCACCCCTCCACTTT
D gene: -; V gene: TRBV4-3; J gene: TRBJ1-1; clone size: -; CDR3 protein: CASSLWTTPLIGAFF; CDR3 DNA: TGCGCCAGCAGCTTATGGACGACCCCCCTCATCGGAGCTTTCTTT
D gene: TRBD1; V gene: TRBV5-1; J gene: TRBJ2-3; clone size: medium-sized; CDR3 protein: CASTPWGTDTDTQYF; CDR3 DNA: TGCGCCAGCACCCCTTGGGGGACAGACACAGATACGCAGTATTTT
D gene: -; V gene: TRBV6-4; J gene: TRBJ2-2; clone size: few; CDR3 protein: CASSDSDTGELFF; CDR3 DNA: TGTGCCAGCAGTGACTCAGATACCGGGGAGCTGTTTTTT
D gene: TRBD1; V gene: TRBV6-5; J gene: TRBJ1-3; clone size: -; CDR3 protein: CASRTGGHSGNTIYF; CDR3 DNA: TGTGCCAGCAGGACAGGGGGCCACTCTGGAAACACCATATATTTT
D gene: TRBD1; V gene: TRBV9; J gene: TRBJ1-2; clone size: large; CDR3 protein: CASSSRQGSPLEYTF; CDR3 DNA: TGTGCCAGCAGCTCCCGACAGGGGTCTCCTCTTGAGTACACCTTC
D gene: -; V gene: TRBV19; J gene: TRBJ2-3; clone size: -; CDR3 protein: CASSFRDLPTDTQYF; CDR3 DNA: TGTGCCAGTAGTTTCCGGGACTTGCCCACAGATACGCAGTATTTT
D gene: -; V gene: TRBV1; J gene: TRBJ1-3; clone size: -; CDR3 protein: CTSSQDSGNTIYF; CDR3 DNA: TGCACCAGCAGCCAAGACTCTGGAAACACCATATATTTT
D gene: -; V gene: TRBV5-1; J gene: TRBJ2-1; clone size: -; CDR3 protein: CASTKGGNNEQFF; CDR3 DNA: TGCGCCAGCACTAAGGGGGGGAACAATGAGCAGTTCTTC
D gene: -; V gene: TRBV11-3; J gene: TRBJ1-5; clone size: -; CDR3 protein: CASSLGDANQPQHF; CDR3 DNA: TGTGCCAGCAGCTTAGGGGACGCCAATCAGCCCCAGCATTTT
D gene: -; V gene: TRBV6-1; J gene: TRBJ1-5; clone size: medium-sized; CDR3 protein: CASSKGNQPQHF; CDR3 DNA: TGTGCCAGCAGTAAGGGCAATCAGCCCCAGCATTTT
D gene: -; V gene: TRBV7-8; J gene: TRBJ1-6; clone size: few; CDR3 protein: CASSLRPSPGTGSNSPLHF; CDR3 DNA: TGTGCCAGCAGCTTAAGGCCCAGCCCCGGGACGGGGAGTAATTCACCCCTCCACTTT
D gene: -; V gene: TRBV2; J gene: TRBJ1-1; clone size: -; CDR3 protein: CASRDDTEEAFF; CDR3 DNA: TGTGCCAGCAGAGACGACACTGAAGAAGCTTTCTTT
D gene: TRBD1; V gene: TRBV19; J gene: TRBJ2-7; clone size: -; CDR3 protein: CASKDRHYEQYF; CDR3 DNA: TGTGCCAGTAAGGACAGGCATTACGAGCAGTACTTC
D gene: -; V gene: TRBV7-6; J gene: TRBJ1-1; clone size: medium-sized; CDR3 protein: CASSSSSEAFF; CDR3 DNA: TGTGCCAGCAGCTCATCCTCGGAAGCTTTCTTT
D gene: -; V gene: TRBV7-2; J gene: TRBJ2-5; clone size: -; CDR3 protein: CASSLVAGIGETQYF; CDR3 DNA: TGTGCCAGCAGCTTAGTGGCAGGGATAGGAGAGACCCAGTACTTC
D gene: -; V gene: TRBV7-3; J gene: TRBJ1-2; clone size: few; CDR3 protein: CASSLGGGGTFNYGYTF; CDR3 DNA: TGTGCCAGCAGCTTAGGAGGGGGTGGAACCTTTAACTATGGCTACACCTTC
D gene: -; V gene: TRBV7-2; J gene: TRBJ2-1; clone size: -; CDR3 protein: CASSLDQGMGHNEQFF; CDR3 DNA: TGTGCCAGCAGCTTAGATCAGGGTATGGGCCACAATGAGCAGTTCTTC
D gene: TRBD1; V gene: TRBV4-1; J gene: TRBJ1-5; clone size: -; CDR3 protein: CASSNPTGRGRDQPQHF; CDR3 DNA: TGCGCCAGCAGCAACCCGACAGGGAGGGGAAGGGATCAGCCCCAGCATTTT
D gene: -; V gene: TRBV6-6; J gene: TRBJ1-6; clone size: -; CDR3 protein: CASSYSTAGGNSPLHF; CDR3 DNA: TGTGCCAGCAGTTACTCGACGGCTGGGGGGAATTCACCCCTCCACTTT
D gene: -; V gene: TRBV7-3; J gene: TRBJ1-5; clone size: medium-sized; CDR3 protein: CASSLTDQPQHF; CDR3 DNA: TGTGCCAGCAGCTTAACAGATCAGCCCCAGCATTTT
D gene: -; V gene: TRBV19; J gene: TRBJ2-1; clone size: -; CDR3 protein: CASSIVAGEYNEQFF; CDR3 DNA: TGTGCCAGTAGTATAGTTGCGGGTGAATACAATGAGCAGTTCTTC
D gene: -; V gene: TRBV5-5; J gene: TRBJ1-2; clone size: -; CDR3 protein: CASSFRGYTF; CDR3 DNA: TGTGCCAGCAGCTTTCGTGGCTACACCTTC
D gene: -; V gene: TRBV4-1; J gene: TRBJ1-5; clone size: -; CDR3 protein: CASSQIKGPSNQPQHF; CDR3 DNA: TGCGCCAGCAGCCAAATAAAGGGGCCTAGCAATCAGCCCCAGCATTTT
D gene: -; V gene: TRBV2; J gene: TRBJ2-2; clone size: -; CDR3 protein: CASSDLGRANTGELFF; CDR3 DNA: TGTGCCAGCAGTGATTTGGGCAGGGCAAACACCGGGGAGCTGTTTTTT
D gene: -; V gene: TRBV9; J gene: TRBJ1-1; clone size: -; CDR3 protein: CASSVVTGTEAFF; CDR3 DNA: TGTGCCAGCAGCGTAGTAACGGGGACTGAAGCTTTCTTT
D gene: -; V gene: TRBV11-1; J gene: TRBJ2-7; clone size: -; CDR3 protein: CASSVQYEQYF; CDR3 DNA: TGTGCCAGCAGCGTTCAGTACGAGCAGTACTTC
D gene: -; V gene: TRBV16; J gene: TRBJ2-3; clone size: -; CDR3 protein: CASSQYFGSSTDTQYF; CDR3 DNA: TGTGCCAGCAGCCAATATTTCGGTTCTAGCACAGATACGCAGTATTTT
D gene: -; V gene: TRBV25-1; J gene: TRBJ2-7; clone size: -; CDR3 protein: CASSEYTAPEQYF; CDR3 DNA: TGTGCCAGCAGTGAATATACGGCGCCCGAGCAGTACTTC
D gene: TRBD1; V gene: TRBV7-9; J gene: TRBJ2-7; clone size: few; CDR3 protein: CASSVDRGVQYF; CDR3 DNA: TGTGCCAGCAGCGTAGACAGGGGGGTGCAGTACTTC
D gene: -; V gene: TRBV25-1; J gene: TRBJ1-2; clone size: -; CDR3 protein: CASSLQTPRDGYTF; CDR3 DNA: TGTGCCAGCAGTTTACAGACCCCACGCGATGGCTACACCTTC
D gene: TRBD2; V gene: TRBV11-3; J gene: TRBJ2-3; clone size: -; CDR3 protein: CASRGLAADTQYF; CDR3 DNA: TGTGCCAGCAGAGGACTAGCCGCAGATACGCAGTATTTT
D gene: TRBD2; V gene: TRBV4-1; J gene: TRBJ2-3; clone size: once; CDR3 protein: CASSLRTSGGAGTDTQYF; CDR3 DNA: TGCGCCAGCAGCCTTAGGACTAGCGGGGGGGCAGGCACAGATACGCAGTATTTT
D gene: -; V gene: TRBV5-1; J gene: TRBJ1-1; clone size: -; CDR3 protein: CASSLMGQNTEAFF; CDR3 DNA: TGCGCCAGCAGCTTGATGGGACAGAACACTGAAGCTTTCTTT
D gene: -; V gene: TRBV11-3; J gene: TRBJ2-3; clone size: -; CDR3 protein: CASSYGVGGTDTQYF; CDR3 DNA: TGTGCCAGCAGCTACGGGGTTGGTGGGACAGATACGCAGTATTTT
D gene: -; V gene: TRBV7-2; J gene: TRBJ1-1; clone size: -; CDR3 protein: CASSLRGNTEAFF; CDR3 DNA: TGTGCCAGCAGCTTAAGAGGGAACACTGAAGCTTTCTTT
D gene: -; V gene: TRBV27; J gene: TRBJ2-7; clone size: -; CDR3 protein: CASRGQSGEQYF; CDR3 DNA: TGTGCCAGCAGGGGGCAATCAGGCGAGCAGTACTTC
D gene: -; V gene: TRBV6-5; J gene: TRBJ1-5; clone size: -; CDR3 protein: CASSRDRNSNQPQHF; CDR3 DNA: TGTGCCAGCAGTCGAGACAGAAATAGCAATCAGCCCCAGCATTTT
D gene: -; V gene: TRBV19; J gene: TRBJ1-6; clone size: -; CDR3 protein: CASSSGNSPLHF; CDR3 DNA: TGTGCCAGTAGTTCGGGAAATTCACCCCTCCACTTT
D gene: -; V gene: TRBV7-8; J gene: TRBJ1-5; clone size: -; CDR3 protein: CASSLEAGGLDQPQHF; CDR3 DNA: TGTGCCAGCAGCTTAGAAGCCGGCGGGCTCGACCAGCCCCAGCATTTT
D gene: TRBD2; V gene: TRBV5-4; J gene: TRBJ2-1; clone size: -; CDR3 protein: CASSVSGRSSYNEQFF; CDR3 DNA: TGTGCCAGCAGCGTTAGCGGGAGGAGCTCCTACAATGAGCAGTTCTTC
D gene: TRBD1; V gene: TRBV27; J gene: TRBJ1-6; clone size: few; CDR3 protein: CASSSDRENSPLHF; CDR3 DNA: TGTGCCAGCAGCTCGGACAGGGAAAATTCACCCCTCCACTTT
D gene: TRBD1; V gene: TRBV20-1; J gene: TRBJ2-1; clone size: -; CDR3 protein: CSGQGYNEQFF; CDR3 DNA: TGCAGTGGACAGGGCTACAATGAGCAGTTCTTC
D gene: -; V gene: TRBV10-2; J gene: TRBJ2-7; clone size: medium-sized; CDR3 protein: CASSAAPHHSDSYEQYF; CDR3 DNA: TGCGCCAGCAGTGCTGCTCCCCACCACAGCGACTCCTACGAGCAGTACTTC
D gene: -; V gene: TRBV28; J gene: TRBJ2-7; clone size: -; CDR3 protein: CASSPGRIYEQYF; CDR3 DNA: TGTGCCAGCAGTCCCGGACGGATCTACGAGCAGTACTTC
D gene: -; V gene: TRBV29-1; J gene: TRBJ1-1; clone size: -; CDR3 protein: CSVDEGAFF; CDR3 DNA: TGCAGCGTCGATGAGGGAGCTTTCTTT
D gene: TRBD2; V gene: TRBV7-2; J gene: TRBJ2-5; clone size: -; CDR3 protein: CASSPNRLASLGETQYF; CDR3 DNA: TGTGCCAGCAGCCCCAACCGACTAGCGAGCCTCGGGGAGACCCAGTACTTC
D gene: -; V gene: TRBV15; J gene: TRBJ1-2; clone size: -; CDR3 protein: CATSGDSGLGNGYTF; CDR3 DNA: TGTGCCACCAGCGGCGACTCCGGGCTAGGCAATGGCTACACCTTC
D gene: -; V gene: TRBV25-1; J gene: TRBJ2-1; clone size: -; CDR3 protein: CASSEYKGVNYNEQFF; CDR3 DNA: TGTGCCAGCAGTGAATATAAGGGAGTTAATTACAATGAGCAGTTCTTC
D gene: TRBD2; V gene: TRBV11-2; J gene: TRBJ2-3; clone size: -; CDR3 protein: CASRSGGGLDTQYF; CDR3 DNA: TGTGCCAGCAGGTCAGGCGGGGGGCTGGATACGCAGTATTTT
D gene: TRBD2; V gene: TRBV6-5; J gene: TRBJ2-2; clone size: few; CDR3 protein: CASSYSAGGPVGELFF; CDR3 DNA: TGTGCCAGCAGTTACTCAGCGGGGGGGCCTGTCGGGGAGCTGTTTTTT